This T cell receptor (beta chain) was captured by sequencing in a study of blood T cell repertoires in COVID-19. The germline V gene has CDR1 SQVTM and CDR2 ANQGSEA. V shed 6 bases, J shed 9 bases, and the junction held 2 bases outside the gene matches. The CDR3 sequence is 10 residues long. Assay: immunoSEQ multiplex PCR; the TCRdb copy retains only in-frame clones and omits some. The sample contains 25,000 to 30,000 clones, about 92% of which appear only once. The chain couples TRBV29-1 to TRBJ2-1; 7 bases line up with TRBD2. Sequenced input: peripheral blood. The sequence came from a man aged 65-85 years with active or convalescent COVID-19. The CDR3 region is CSVGGSEQFF. CDR3 in DNA: TGCAGCGTCGGGGGGTCTGAGCAGTTCTTC.